These 31 T cell receptor beta chains came from one sample sequenced in a study of T cells in Graves' hyperthyroidism and ophthalmopathy. The source material, RNA transcripts, was used to amplify TCR beta CDR3 regions. HTBI primers drove first-round RT-PCR of the TCR CDR3. TCRdb processed the multiplex PCR reads anew with MiXCR; each CDR3 protein has one entry. The table includes roughly 550,000 distinct CDR3 sequences, about 16% detected once. Sequencing used blood. The source is a woman aged 30 to 39 with Graves' ophthalmopathy.

The gene calls are TRBV28 and TRBJ2-7; D unclear. V gave up 6 bases and J gave up 3 bases, with 9 bases separating them. This CDR3 is built from 12 residues. The germline V gene has CDR1 MDHEN and CDR2 SYDVKM. CDR3 region: CASSPLDYEQYF. CDR3 DNA sequence: TGTGCCAGCAGCCCCCTTGACTACGAGCAGTACTTC.

The V gene is TRBV20-1, the J gene TRBJ2-7; perhaps TRBD1 as D (6 bases). V was pared by 0 bases and J by 3 bases, with 12 bases between. The CDR3 totals 14 residues. Per germline, CDR1 DFQATT and CDR2 SNEGSKA (reference sequence). CDR3 DNA sequence: TGCAGTGCTAGAGATTTAGAAGGGGGCTACGAGCAGTACTTC. It is translated as CSARDLEGGYEQYF.

The gene calls are TRBV9 and TRBJ2-5, with D possibly called TRBD1 or TRBD2 (5 bases each). The V gene lost 4 bases and the J gene lost 3 bases, with 19 bases spanning the gap. The CDR3 length is 16 residues. Germline CDR1 and CDR2: SGDLS and YYNGEE. CDR3 sequence (DNA): TGTGCCAGCAGCCCGTCCCCGGGGCAGCCAGAAGAGACCCAGTACTTC. Its protein product is CASSPSPGQPEETQYF.

This clonotype was observed many times. The chain couples TRBV6-1 to TRBJ1-5; TRBD1 might be the D (5 bases). V was cut by 4 bases and J by 0 bases, with 7 bases left in between. The germline V gene encodes CDR1 MNHNS and CDR2 SASEGT. This CDR3 is 14 amino acids long. The CDR3 DNA sequence: TGTGCCAGCAGTGGACAGCTTAGCAATCAGCCCCAGCATTTT. This encodes CASSGQLSNQPQHF.

The V call is TRBV29-1, the J call TRBJ2-2, with 7 bases fitting TRBD1. This CDR3 spans 13 amino acids. After removal of 4 bases from V and 1 base from J, the junction contained 0 bases not matched to a gene. Looked up from germline, CDR1 is SQVTM and CDR2 is ANQGSEA. CDR3 nucleotide sequence: TGCAGCGTTGGGACAGGGAACACCGGGGAGCTGTTTTTT. Translation gives CSVGTGNTGELFF.

V is TRBV5-1 and J is TRBJ1-3; a weak D match, TRBD1 (5 bases). The V end lost 5 bases, the J end lost 2 bases, and 17 bases lay between the germline ends. The CDR3 is 16 amino acids. Germline CDR1 and CDR2: SGHRS and YFSETQ. The CDR3 loop reads CASRYGTGKTGNTIYF. The CDR3 coding sequence is TGCGCCAGCAGATATGGGACGGGGAAGACTGGAAACACCATATATTTT. The complete variable domain, with remaining parts taken from reference TRBV5-1 and TRBJ1-3, reads KAGVTQTPRYLIKTRGQQVTLSCSPISGHRSVSWYQQTPGQGLQFLFEYFSETQRNKGNFPGRFSGRQFSNSRSEMNVSTLELGDSALYLCASRYGTGKTGNTIYFGEGSWLTVV.

The chain joins TRBV4-3 to TRBJ2-2; 7 bases agree with TRBD1. This CDR3 spans 15 amino acids. Germline CDR1 LGHNA, CDR2 YSLEER. Germline trimming cut 4 bases from V and 3 bases from J; bases unmatched to any gene: 5. This CDR3 is CASSPGTDYTGELFF. CDR3 in DNA: TGCGCCAGCAGCCCCGGGACAGATTACACCGGGGAGCTGTTTTTT.

This clonotype was detected a few times. This chain links TRBV20-1 with TRBJ1-1; 7 bases map to TRBD1. The V gene's germline CDR1 is DFQATT and CDR2 SNEGSKA (reference sequence). The CDR3 covers 15 residues. V lost 0 bases to trimming and J lost 1 base; unmatched junction nucleotides: 5. This chain's CDR3 is CSARDPGGQNTEAFF. The CDR3 coding sequence is TGCAGTGCTAGAGACCCAGGGGGACAGAACACTGAAGCTTTCTTT.

The V and J genes are TRBV20-1 and TRBJ2-3; D gene unclear. V lost 0 bases, J lost 4 bases, and 20 bases lay in between. The CDR3 is 17 residues long. CDR1 DFQATT and CDR2 SNEGSKA come from the germline V gene (reference sequence). The CDR3 spells CSARDFRGLGLADTQYF. CDR3 DNA: TGCAGTGCTAGAGATTTTCGCGGCTTAGGTTTAGCAGATACGCAGTATTTT.

This clonotype was counted at least ten times. The J gene is TRBJ2-3, the V gene TRBV7-2; 7 bases match TRBD1. CDR3 size: 17 residues. Unmatched junction bases numbered 15, after V lost 5 bases and J lost 4 bases. The germline V gene has CDR1 SGHTA and CDR2 FQGNSA. CDR3 nucleotides: TGTGCCAGCAGCCCCCCGTTTAAGACAGGGTTAGCAGATACGCAGTATTTT. This gives the protein CASSPPFKTGLADTQYF.

The sample holds many counts of this clonotype. This rearrangement joins TRBV7-2 to TRBJ2-7; 9 nucleotides agree with TRBD2. The CDR3 contains 15 residues. Per the germline V gene, CDR1 is SGHTA and CDR2 is FQGNSA. V lost 5 bases to trimming and J lost 6 bases; unmatched junction nucleotides: 11. The CDR3 bases are TGTGCCAGCAGCACACTAGCGAGCGGGAGGTCCGAGCAGTACTTC. This codes for CASSTLASGRSEQYF. The full variable domain, rest sourced from reference TRBV7-2 and TRBJ2-7, is GAGVSQSPSNKVTEKGKDVELRCDPISGHTALYWYRQSLGQGLEFLIYFQGNSAPDKSGLPSDRFSAERTGGSVSTLTIQRTQQEDSAVYLCASSTLASGRSEQYFGPGTRLTVT.

This clonotype has a count of ten or more. This chain links TRBV13 with TRBJ2-7; TRBD2 matches at 7 bases. Germline assignment: CDR1 PRHDT and CDR2 FYEKMQ (reference sequence). This CDR3 spans 15 amino acids. V dropped 3 bases and J dropped 2; count of bases not matched to a gene: 7. The CDR3 loop reads CASSFRRELAYEQYF. In DNA, the CDR3 is TGTGCCAGCAGCTTTAGGCGGGAGTTAGCCTACGAGCAGTACTTC.

This clonotype was picked up many times. V usage is TRBV6-1 and J usage is TRBJ1-5, with a tentative D call TRBD1 (5 bases). The CDR3 covers 15 residues. Germline loops: CDR1 MNHNS, CDR2 SASEGT. V dropped 5 bases and J dropped 3 bases, with 14 bases sitting between them. In DNA, the CDR3 is TGTGCCAGCAGTCTAGGGGAGGGATACAATCAGCCCCAGCATTTT. Translated: CASSLGEGYNQPQHF.

The gene calls are TRBV27 and TRBJ2-5; D gene unclear. The CDR3 consists of 13 residues. Trimming left V 0 bases short and J 5 bases short, with 7 bases between. In germline, CDR1 is MNHEY, CDR2 SMNVEV (reference sequence). In DNA, the CDR3 is TGTGCCAGCAGTTTATCCGCTTGGGAGACCCAGTACTTC. Translating gives CASSLSAWETQYF.

In this sample, this clonotype turned up a few times. The CDR3 bases are TGCGCCAGCAGCCAAGCTGTCTCCTACGAGCAGTACTTC. It specifies CASSQAVSYEQYF. The rearrangement links TRBV4-3 to TRBJ2-7; no definite D call. Germline CDR1 and CDR2: LGHNA and YSLEER. The V end was cut by 1 base, the J end by 0 bases, with 4 bases between. This CDR3 comprises 13 residues.

The chain combines TRBV24-1 with TRBJ1-5, with 8 nucleotides matching TRBD1. There are 14 residues in the CDR3. The V gene end was trimmed by 11 bases and the J gene end by 1 base; junction bases not matched to a gene: 6. Germline V gives CDR1 KGHDR, CDR2 SFDVKD. The CDR3 nucleotides are TGTGCCATTCAGGGGGCGGGGAGCAATCAGCCCCAGCATTTT. Residues: CAIQGAGSNQPQHF.

This chain joins TRBV3-1 and TRBJ2-5, with TRBD2 matching 10 bases. The germline CDR1 and CDR2 sequences are LGHDT and YNNKEL (reference sequence). Germline trimming cut 0 bases from V and 5 bases from J; bases unmatched to any gene: 9. The CDR3 covers 17 residues. The CDR3 protein is CASSQDFSSGSGETQYF. The CDR3 nucleotides are TGTGCCAGCAGCCAAGATTTCTCTAGCGGGAGTGGTGAGACCCAGTACTTC.

This clonotype has a count of ten or more. V usage is TRBV12-3 or TRBV12-4 and J usage is TRBJ2-7; 12 bases are shared with TRBD2. V lost 7 bases, J lost 6 bases, and 7 bases stayed unmatched. The CDR3 extends over 14 amino acids. CDR3 residues: CASTIGLAGFEQYF. The DNA of the CDR3 is TGTGCCAGCACTATCGGACTAGCGGGATTCGAGCAGTACTTC.

The chain combines TRBV14 with TRBJ2-5, with 7 bases identical to TRBD2. Germline loops: CDR1 SGHDN, CDR2 FVKESK. The trim removed 0 bases at V and 7 bases at J, leaving 14 bases unmatched. The CDR3 consists of 17 residues. CDR3 amino acids: CASSQESGGSRGRTQYF. The DNA of the CDR3 is TGTGCCAGCAGCCAAGAGTCCGGCGGGAGCCGAGGGAGGACCCAGTACTTC.

The J gene is TRBJ2-1, the V gene TRBV24-1; 7 bases agree with TRBD2. Germline lookup yields CDR1 KGHDR and CDR2 SFDVKD. V was clipped by 3 bases and J by 2 bases; unmatched bases: 3. This CDR3 contains 15 residues. In DNA, the CDR3 is TGTGCCACCAGTGATAGCGGGATGACCTACAATGAGCAGTTCTTC. Residues: CATSDSGMTYNEQFF.

This clonotype was seen at least ten times. The chain couples TRBV12-3 or TRBV12-4 to TRBJ1-1; no firm D call. The CDR3 is made up of 12 amino acids. Trimming took 4 bases from V and 10 from J, leaving 13 bases between them. The CDR3 protein is CASSSPQGLAFF. The CDR3 nucleotides are TGTGCCAGCAGTTCCCCCCAAGGCCTAGCTTTCTTT.

The CDR3 region has the DNA TGTGCCAGCAGTGATGAATCCATATCCGGCGCCGGGGAGCTGTTTTTT. It yields the protein CASSDESISGAGELFF. The genes are TRBV28 and TRBJ2-2; D is unclear. The CDR3 is 16 amino acids. CDR1 MDHEN and CDR2 SYDVKM come from the germline V gene. The V gene lost 5 bases and the J gene lost 6 bases, with 19 bases spanning the gap.

The sample holds many counts of this clonotype. The CDR3 DNA reads as TGTGCCAGCAGCTGGCCAGGAATCATGAACACTGAAGCTTTCTTT. Translation: CASSWPGIMNTEAFF. This sequence joins TRBV7-9 and TRBJ1-1; no clear D gene. The CDR3 is 15 residues long. V lost 4 bases, J lost 0 bases, and 12 bases lay in between. Germline V CDR1 and CDR2: SEHNR, FQNEAQ (reference sequence).

The V call is TRBV18, the J call TRBJ1-5; TRBD1 agrees at 9 bases. Germline V gene data show CDR1 as KGHSH and CDR2 as LQKENI. CDR3 length equals 15 residues. J was trimmed by 5 bases and V by 4 bases; bases with no gene match: 6. CDR3 bases: TGTGCCAGCTCACGGGAAACAGGGGGCGATCAGCCCCAGCATTTT. Translated: CASSRETGGDQPQHF.

This clonotype was seen ten or more times. The rearrangement links TRBV6-1 to TRBJ2-7; TRBD2 matches at 8 bases. Germline V gives CDR1 MNHNS, CDR2 SASEGT. CDR3 length equals 14 residues. V trimming: 6 bases; J trimming: 4 bases; junction bases outside the gene matches: 8. The DNA for the CDR3 is TGTGCCAGCAGCCCCGGGACTAGAGGATACGAGCAGTACTTC. Translating gives CASSPGTRGYEQYF.

This clonotype was recorded at least ten times. This rearrangement joins TRBV7-2 to TRBJ2-1, with a tentative D call TRBD2 (5 bases). The CDR3 is 14 residues long. The V gene's germline CDR1 is SGHTA and CDR2 FQGNSA. Trimming took off 5 bases at V and 7 bases at J, with 15 bases between the two ends. In DNA form, the CDR3 reads TGTGCCAGCAGCCCCTTCGATAGAGGGAATGAGCAGTTCTTC. Translating it yields CASSPFDRGNEQFF.

A few counts support this clonotype. The chain links TRBV5-1 to TRBJ1-2, with no clear D. CDR1 is SGHRS and CDR2 is YFSETQ in the germline V gene. The CDR3 extends over 12 amino acids. Trimming stripped 3 bases from V and 5 bases from J, with 8 bases between. The CDR3 spells CASSSAPYGYTF. CDR3 in DNA: TGCGCCAGCAGCTCGGCCCCATATGGCTACACCTTC. The full variable domain, completed using reference TRBV5-1 and TRBJ1-2, is KAGVTQTPRYLIKTRGQQVTLSCSPISGHRSVSWYQQTPGQGLQFLFEYFSETQRNKGNFPGRFSGRQFSNSRSEMNVSTLELGDSALYLCASSSAPYGYTFGSGTRLTVV.

At least ten counts were recorded for this clonotype. The junction and the germline gene differ at one end; a read error may be behind it. The chain employs TRBV30 and TRBJ2-1; D unresolved. Germline V gene lookup returns CDR1 GTSNPN and CDR2 SVGIG (reference sequence). This CDR3 has 12 residues. This CDR3 reads CTWSLGLHEQFF. As DNA, the CDR3 is TGTACCTGGAGTCTCGGGCTCCATGAGCAGTTCTTC. Full variable domain (remainder filled in from reference TRBV30 and TRBJ2-1): SQTIHQWPATLVQPVGSPLSLECTVEGTSNPNLYWYRQAAGRGLQLLFYSVGIGQISSEVPQNLSASRPQDRQFILSSKKLLLSDSGFYLCTWSLGLHEQFFGPGTRLTVL.

The chain joins TRBV7-9 to TRBJ2-7; no definite D call. Germline-derived CDR1 and CDR2 are SEHNR and FQNEAQ (reference sequence). V dropped 4 bases and J dropped 3 bases, with 16 bases sitting between them. The CDR3 extends over 15 amino acids. CDR3 bases: TGTGCCAGCAGCTCCTTCGTTTGGGGTGGCTACGAGCAGTACTTC. This codes for CASSSFVWGGYEQYF.

This rearrangement joins TRBV9 to TRBJ2-1; D unclear. Looked up from germline, CDR1 is SGDLS and CDR2 is YYNGEE. CDR3 length: 13 amino acids. V shed 0 bases and J shed 9 bases, with 10 bases lying between them. The CDR3 DNA is TGTGCCAGCAGCGTAGAGTGGTGGGGTGAGCAGTTCTTC. Translated, it gives CASSVEWWGEQFF.

This chain links TRBV3-1 with TRBJ2-1; TRBD1 aligns across 10 bases. The CDR3 totals 15 residues. The V gene's germline CDR1 is LGHDT and CDR2 YNNKEL (reference sequence). The V and J ends lost 1 base and 7 bases, in that order; junction bases with no gene match: 4. The CDR3 sequence: CASSQAGTGANEQFF. CDR3 sequence (DNA): TGTGCCAGCAGCCAAGCCGGGACAGGGGCAAATGAGCAGTTCTTC.